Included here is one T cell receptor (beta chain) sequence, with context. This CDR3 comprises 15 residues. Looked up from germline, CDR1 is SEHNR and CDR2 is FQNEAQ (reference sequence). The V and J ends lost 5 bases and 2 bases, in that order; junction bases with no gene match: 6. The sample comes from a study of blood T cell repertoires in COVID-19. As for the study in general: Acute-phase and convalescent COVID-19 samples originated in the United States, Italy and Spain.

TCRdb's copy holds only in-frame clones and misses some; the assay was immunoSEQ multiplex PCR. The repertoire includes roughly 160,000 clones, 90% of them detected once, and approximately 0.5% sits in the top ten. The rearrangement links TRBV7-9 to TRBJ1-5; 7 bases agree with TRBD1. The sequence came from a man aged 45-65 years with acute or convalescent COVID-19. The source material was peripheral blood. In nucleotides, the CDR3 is TGTGCCAGCAGCATTACAGGGGTGGGCAATCAGCCCCAGCATTTT. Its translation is CASSITGVGNQPQHF.